This TCR beta chain stems from a study of blood T cell repertoires in COVID-19. Study-level information: Both acute and convalescent COVID-19 samples were obtained from the United States, Italy and Spain. From T cells, B-cell-depleted T cells, or PBMCs came the material, which was cDNA or gDNA.

Original analysis: Researchers report that nucleated cell counts were estimated from reference gene primer amplification. TCRdb's table, derived via immunoSEQ multiplex PCR, lists solely in-frame clones and lacks some. That table furnishes V, J and clone size, whereas the DNA furnished D and trimming. The table lists around 260,000 clones, about 88% of them singletons. This CDR3 contains 14 residues. Germline V lookup: CDR1 MGHRA, CDR2 YSYEKL. Trimming removed 3 bases at V and 4 bases at J, with 12 bases between. Specimen: peripheral blood. The TCR originated in a man between 18 and 35 years old with active or convalescent COVID-19. V is TRBV4-1 and J is TRBJ1-1, with a possible D match to TRBD1 (6 bases). The CDR3 DNA reads TGCGCCAGCAGCCAGCAACAGGGCTTCACTGAAGCTTTCTTT. Protein: CASSQQQGFTEAFF.